This T cell receptor beta chain comes out of a study of blood T cell repertoires in COVID-19. In the study overall: From T cells, B-cell-depleted T cells, or PBMCs came the material, which was cDNA or gDNA.

CDR3 length: 15 residues. CDR1 and CDR2 (germline): MGHDK, SYGVNS. Trimming cost V 6 bases and J 7 bases; bases outside gene matches: 11. In the study's own analysis: Estimation of nucleated cell counts was performed using reference gene primer amplification. Assay: immunoSEQ multiplex PCR; the TCRdb copy retains only in-frame clones and omits some. V and J calls and clone size come straight from that table; D and trimming were deduced from the DNA. This sample yields about 300,000 clones, of which about 89% are seen a single time; less than 1.6% belongs to the top ten. V gene TRBV25-1 combines with J gene TRBJ2-5; 10 bases are a match to TRBD2. Sequences were obtained from peripheral blood. This clonotype was sampled from a woman in her thirties or forties who had recovered from COVID-19. The CDR3 here is CASSDTSGVGGTQYF. DNA of the CDR3: TGTGCCAGCAGCGACACTAGCGGGGTGGGTGGGACCCAGTACTTC.